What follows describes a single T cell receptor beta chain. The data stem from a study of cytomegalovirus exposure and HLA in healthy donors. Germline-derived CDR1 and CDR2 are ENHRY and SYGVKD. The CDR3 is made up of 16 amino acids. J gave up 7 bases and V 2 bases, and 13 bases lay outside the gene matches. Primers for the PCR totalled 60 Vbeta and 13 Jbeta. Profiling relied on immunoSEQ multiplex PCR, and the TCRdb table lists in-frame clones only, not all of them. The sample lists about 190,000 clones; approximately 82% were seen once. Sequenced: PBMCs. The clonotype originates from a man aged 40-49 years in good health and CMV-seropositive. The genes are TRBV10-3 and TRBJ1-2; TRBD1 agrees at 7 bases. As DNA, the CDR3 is TGTGCCATCAGTGAGACAAGACCGGGACAGCCACCTGGCTACACCTTC. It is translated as CAISETRPGQPPGYTF.